Shown below are 8 T cell receptor beta chains from a single sample sequenced in a study of type 1 regulatory T cells. Each CDR3 protein is one row after TCRdb ran MiXCR on the reads. There are 65,000 to 80,000 distinct CDR3 sequences in the sample; around 20% occur only once, and less than 10% lies in the top ten. Study-wide points: Compared with non-type 1 regulatory T cells, type 1 regulatory T cells showed a more restricted TCR repertoire.

The antigens of these receptors remain unknown. Sequencing was carried out using cultured type 1 regulatory T (Tr1) cells, either the whole culture or a sorted fraction (not recorded which). The receptors stem from a human donor in good health.

The chain employs TRBV7-3 and TRBJ2-1; D is unresolved. Trimming stripped 3 bases from V and 1 base from J, with 7 bases between. The CDR3 extends over 14 amino acids. Germline V gene data show CDR1 as SGHTA and CDR2 as FQGTGA. The CDR3 nucleotides are TGTGCCAGCAGCTTTCAAGGGTCCTACAATGAGCAGTTCTTC. This translates into CASSFQGSYNEQFF.

The J gene is TRBJ2-3, the V gene TRBV20-1, with D maybe TRBD2 (6 bases). The CDR3 covers 16 residues. V was clipped by 0 bases and J by 10 bases, with 23 bases between them. Germline V gene sequence: CDR1 DFQATT, CDR2 SNEGSKA (reference sequence). CDR3 nucleotide sequence: TGCAGTGCTAGAGATGCGGGGAAGCTAGTGATACAGTCGCAGTATTTT. The encoded protein is CSARDAGKLVIQSQYF.

In its sample, this clonotype ranks as medium-sized. The chain recombines TRBV2 with TRBJ1-4; D is undetermined. CDR1 is SNHLY, CDR2 FYNNEI, per germline. V lost 7 bases, J lost 2 bases, and 8 bases lay in between. The CDR3 is 13 amino acids. The DNA of the CDR3 is TGTGCCAGCAACAGTTATACTAATGAAAAACTGTTTTTT. Encoded protein: CASNSYTNEKLFF.

A remark on this clonotype: An end of the junction does not agree with germline; a read error may underlie this. This sequence joins TRBV12-3 or TRBV12-4 and TRBJ2-1; no firm D call. The CDR3 covers 15 residues. This CDR3 reads CATSLVVGTPNEQFF. The DNA for the CDR3 is TGTGCCACCAGTTTAGTAGTGGGAACGCCCAATGAGCAGTTCTTC.

This clonotype is deemed medium-sized. This chain joins TRBV20-1 and TRBJ2-1, with D tentatively TRBD2 (5 bases). In germline, CDR1 is DFQATT, CDR2 SNEGSKA (reference sequence). The CDR3 runs to 12 residues. The CDR3 nucleotides read TGCACCCGCTCGGGGTGCGACAATGAGCAGTTCTTC. Amino acids: CTRSGCDNEQFF.

Only a few counts were recorded for this clonotype. The V and J genes are TRBV20-1 and TRBJ2-2; 7 bases agree with TRBD1. V lost 6 bases and J lost 0; bases outside the gene matches: 4. Looked up from germline, CDR1 is DFQATT and CDR2 is SNEGSKA (reference sequence). The CDR3 totals 14 residues. The DNA of the CDR3 is TGCAGTGCCCGGGACAGATCGAACACCGGGGAGCTGTTTTTT. Residues: CSARDRSNTGELFF.

V gene TRBV7-9 combines with J gene TRBJ2-7; D is unresolved. Germline CDR1 and CDR2: SEHNR and FQNEAQ (reference sequence). The CDR3 extends over 14 amino acids. The V end was cut by 6 bases, the J end by 2 bases, with 14 bases between. The CDR3 loop is CASSPPEPAYEQYF. As DNA, the CDR3 is TGTGCCAGCAGTCCTCCGGAACCGGCCTACGAGCAGTACTTC. The whole variable domain, remainder taken from reference TRBV7-9 and TRBJ2-7, is DTGVSQNPRHKITKRGQNVTFRCDPISEHNRLYWYRQTLGQGPEFLTYFQNEAQLEKSRLLSDRFSAERPKGSFSTLEIQRTEQGDSAMYLCASSPPEPAYEQYFGPGTRLTVT.

J is TRBJ2-1 and V is TRBV5-4; the match to TRBD2 covers 10 bases. Germline V CDR1 and CDR2: SGHNT, YYREEE (reference sequence). J was trimmed by 10 bases and V by 2 bases; bases with no gene match: 6. The CDR3 has 14 residues. CDR3 in amino acids: CASSFQREGSEQFF. The CDR3 coding sequence is TGTGCCAGCAGCTTTCAGCGGGAGGGCAGCGAGCAGTTCTTC.